This TCR beta chain was documented in a study of cytomegalovirus exposure and HLA in healthy donors. This clone was seen once. As yet, its antigen is unknown. The V gene's germline CDR1 is MNHEY and CDR2 SVGAGI. This CDR3 spans 14 amino acids. The V and J ends lost 6 bases and 4 bases, in that order; junction bases with no gene match: 8. Vbeta (60) and Jbeta (13) primers were used in the PCR. The method was immunoSEQ multiplex PCR; TCRdb's version includes in-frame clones alone and lacks a portion of them. Of approximately 97,000 clones in the sample, 70% to 90% were seen once. Findings of the study overall: Some V segments (TRBV6-2 and TRBV6-3 among them) were excluded as indistinguishable. V- and J-gene trimming of TCR beta was linked (in a later analysis) to a missense DCLRE1C variant. Immune exposure information comprised only CMV serostatus. Upon later analysis, TCR association rates were observed to vary by HLA locus, being highest for DRB1 and lowest for HLA-C.

This sequence joins TRBV6-5 and TRBJ1-1; 7 bases map to TRBD1. This clonotype was obtained from a man aged 35 to 55 in good health and CMV-seronegative. Input material: PBMCs. The CDR3 DNA sequence: TGTGCCAGCAGGCCTACAGGGGAAAGCACTGAAGCTTTCTTT. Its translation is CASRPTGESTEAFF.